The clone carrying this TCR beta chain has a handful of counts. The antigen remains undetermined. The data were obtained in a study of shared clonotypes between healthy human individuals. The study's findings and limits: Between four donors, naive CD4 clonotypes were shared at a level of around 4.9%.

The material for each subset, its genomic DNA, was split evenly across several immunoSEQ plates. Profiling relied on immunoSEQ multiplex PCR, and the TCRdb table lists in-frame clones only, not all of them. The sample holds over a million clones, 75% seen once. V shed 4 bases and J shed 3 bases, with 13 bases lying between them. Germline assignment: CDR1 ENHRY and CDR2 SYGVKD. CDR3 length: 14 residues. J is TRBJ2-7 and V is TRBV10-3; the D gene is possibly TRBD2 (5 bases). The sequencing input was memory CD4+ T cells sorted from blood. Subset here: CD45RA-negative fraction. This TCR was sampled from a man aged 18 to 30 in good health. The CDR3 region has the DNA TGTGCCATCAGTGCCCCGTCAAGCGGCTACGAGCAGTACTTC. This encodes CAISAPSSGYEQYF.